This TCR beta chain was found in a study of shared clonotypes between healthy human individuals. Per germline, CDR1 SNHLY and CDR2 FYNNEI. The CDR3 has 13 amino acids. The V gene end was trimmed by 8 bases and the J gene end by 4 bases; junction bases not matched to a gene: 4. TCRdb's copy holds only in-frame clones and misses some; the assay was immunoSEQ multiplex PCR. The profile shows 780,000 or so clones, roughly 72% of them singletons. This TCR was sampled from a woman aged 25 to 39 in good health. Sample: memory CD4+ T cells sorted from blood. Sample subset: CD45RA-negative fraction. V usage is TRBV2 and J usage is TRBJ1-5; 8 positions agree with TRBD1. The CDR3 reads CASGRDRNQPQHF. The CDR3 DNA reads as TGTGCCAGCGGCCGGGACAGGAATCAGCCCCAGCATTTT. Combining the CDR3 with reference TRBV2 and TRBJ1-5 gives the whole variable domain EPEVTQTPSHQVTQMGQEVILRCVPISNHLYFYWYRQILGQKVEFLVSFYNNEISEKSEIFDDQFSVERPDGSNFTLKIRSTKLEDSAMYFCASGRDRNQPQHFGDGTRLSIL.